This TCR beta chain was obtained from a study of shared clonotypes between healthy human individuals. Naive CD8 cells, CD45RO-negative and positively selected for CCR7, excluded terminally differentiated effector memory CD45RA+ cells. Overall study results and limits: The researchers took only blood, and tissue repertoires probably look different.

This clone was seen a single time. Its antigen is undetermined. The CDR3 loop spans 14 amino acids. Germline lookup yields CDR1 LNHDA and CDR2 SQIVND (reference sequence). Trimming pared 4 bases from V and 3 bases from J, leaving 9 bases between. The protocol was immunoSEQ multiplex PCR, while the TCRdb copy is restricted to in-frame clones and leaves out a portion. The repertoire holds about 2 million clones, with around 96% as singletons. The chain employs TRBV19 and TRBJ2-2; D gene ambiguous. Sequencing was done on a sample of naive CD8+ T cells sorted from blood. The sequence was collected from a man aged 18 to 29 in good health. The CDR3 bases are TGTGCCAGTAGTAAAACAGCGTACACCGGGGAGCTGTTTTTT. This codes for CASSKTAYTGELFF.